These T cell receptor beta chains were read from a single sample in a study of STAT5B mutations in CD4+ large granular lymphocyte leukemia. The protocol was immunoSEQ multiplex PCR, while the TCRdb copy is restricted to in-frame clones and leaves out a portion. The table records about 48,000 clones, 60% to 75% of them present only once. The material sequenced was CD4+ T cells from blood buffy coats. Receptor source: a human donor in good health. CDR3s include the opening cysteine and the closing phenylalanine or tryptophan. Each record gives: J gene, clone size, D gene, V gene, CDR3 DNA, CDR3 protein. D genes are given only for firm matches. Clone size appears in some rows only: once, few, many, or a class for an expanded clone.

TRBJ1-6	few	.	TRBV28	TGTGCCAGCAGTTTGACAGGAGGATCCTATAATTCACCCCTCCACTTT	CASSLTGGSYNSPLHF
TRBJ1-4	.	.	TRBV30	TGTGCCTGGAAGGGAGCAACTAATGAAAAACTGTTTTTT	CAWKGATNEKLFF
TRBJ2-3	.	TRBD2	TRBV4-1	TGCGCCAGCAGCCAGTCCGGGACTAGCCTTCCTGGCACAGATACGCAGTATTTT	CASSQSGTSLPGTDTQYF
TRBJ2-3	.	TRBD2	TRBV7-7	TGTGCTAGCAGCTTTACGGGGGGTACGCAGTATTTT	CASSFTGGTQYF
TRBJ2-3	.	.	TRBV30	TGTGCCTGGAGTTCTGGGGGCGCAGATACGCAGTATTTT	CAWSSGGADTQYF
TRBJ2-3	.	.	TRBV6-1	TGTGCCAGCAGTGGAGGCCGTACTAGCACAGATACGCAGTATTTT	CASSGGRTSTDTQYF
TRBJ1-1	few	.	TRBV20-1	TGCAGTGCTGCAAGACAGATCCGAGTCCACTTT	CSAARQIRVHF
TRBJ2-6	.	.	TRBV5-1	TGTGCCAGCAGCTTGGTTCCGACCCCTGGGGCCAACGTCCTGACTTTC	CASSLVPTPGANVLTF
TRBJ1-4	.	.	TRBV2	TGTGCCAGCAGTGAGGGGGTCTTTGAAAAACTGTTTTTT	CASSEGVFEKLFF
TRBJ2-1	few	TRBD2	TRBV7-7	TGTGCTAGCAGCTTAGTGCGGGGGGCGGGTGAGCAGTTCTTC	CASSLVRGAGEQFF
TRBJ2-3	.	.	TRBV11-2	TGTGCCAGCAGCCTCGGGTCGTACGGACCCACAGATACGCAGTATTTT	CASSLGSYGPTDTQYF
TRBJ2-7	.	TRBD2	TRBV18	TGTGCCAGCTCACCGCGGGACTACCCGTCCCTCTACGAGCAGTACTTC	CASSPRDYPSLYEQYF
TRBJ1-4	.	.	TRBV30	TGTGCCTGGAGGGAACAGGGTAATGAAAAACTGTTTTTT	CAWREQGNEKLFF
TRBJ2-5	once	.	TRBV29-1	TGCAGCGTCCACTTGTACCAAGAGACCCAGTACTTC	CSVHLYQETQYF
TRBJ2-3	few	TRBD1	TRBV6-7	TGTGCCAGCAGTTACTCCAGGGGGCGCTTCGATACGCAGTATTTT	CASSYSRGRFDTQYF
TRBJ2-1	.	.	TRBV9	TGTGCCAGCAGCGCTCTCTCCGGAGGGGACAATGAGCAGTTCTTC	CASSALSGGDNEQFF
TRBJ2-6	.	.	TRBV18	TGTGCCAGCTCACGGGGCAGCTCTGGGGCCAACGTCCTGACTTTC	CASSRGSSGANVLTF
TRBJ2-1	.	.	TRBV7-9	TGTGCCAGCAGCTTAGGGACTGCCTACAATGAGCAGTTCTTC	CASSLGTAYNEQFF
TRBJ1-5	once	.	TRBV25-1	TGTGCCAGCAGTGCCCCCGGAGCCAATCAGCCCCAGCATTTT	CASSAPGANQPQHF
TRBJ2-3	.	TRBD2	TRBV2	TGTGCCAGCAGCCCGGGACTAGCGGGAACAGATACGCAGTATTTT	CASSPGLAGTDTQYF
TRBJ2-2	.	TRBD1	TRBV27	TGTGCCAGCCTTCGGACAGGGGGCACCGGGGAGCTGTTTTTT	CASLRTGGTGELFF
TRBJ2-5	.	.	TRBV7-2	TGTGCCAGCAGTGGGGGGGCAGGGCAAGAGACCCAGTACTTC	CASSGGAGQETQYF
TRBJ1-2	few	TRBD1	TRBV7-2	TGTGCCAGCAGCGGGACAGGGGGCACTGGCTACACCTTC	CASSGTGGTGYTF
TRBJ2-3	.	TRBD2	TRBV18	TGTGCCAGCTCACCGATGGGGGAGGGAAGCACAGATACGCAGTATTTT	CASSPMGEGSTDTQYF
TRBJ1-1	.	.	TRBV19	TGTGCCAGTAGTATAATTTCAGGCCAGAACACTGAAGCTTTCTTT	CASSIISGQNTEAFF
TRBJ1-6	.	.	TRBV18	TGTGCCAGTTCACCTTCAACCGGGACCAATAATTCACCCCTCCACTTT	CASSPSTGTNNSPLHF
TRBJ2-1	.	.	TRBV11-2	TGTGCCAGCAGCTTAGATCGGGGTGGGCAGTTCTTC	CASSLDRGGQFF
TRBJ2-3	.	.	TRBV14	TGTGCCAGCAGCCAAGAACACAGTAGCACAGATACGCAGTATTTT	CASSQEHSSTDTQYF
TRBJ2-3	.	TRBD2	TRBV5-1	TGCGCCAGCAGCCCACCCCTAGCGGGGGGCCCAGATACGCAGTATTTT	CASSPPLAGGPDTQYF
TRBJ1-1	.	.	TRBV5-1	TGCGCCAGCAGCTTGCGATCGCCAGGGAAAACGAACACTGAAGCTTTCTTT	CASSLRSPGKTNTEAFF
TRBJ2-1	.	.	TRBV10-3	TGTGCCATCAGTGGAGGGGGTAGCTCCTACAATGAGCAGTTCTTC	CAISGGGSSYNEQFF
TRBJ1-2	few	.	TRBV25-1	TGTGCCAGCAGTGAAGTAACATATGGCTACACCTTC	CASSEVTYGYTF
TRBJ1-1	.	.	TRBV19	TGTGCCAGTAGTATCGCCGCAGGGGTGGGGAACACTGAAGCTTTCTTT	CASSIAAGVGNTEAFF
TRBJ2-2	few	.	TRBV7-2	TGTGCCAGCAGCTCCGACACCGGGGAGCTGTTTTTT	CASSSDTGELFF
TRBJ2-3	few	.	TRBV5-1	TGCGCCAGCCGAAGAGGACAAGGTAGCACAGATACGCAGTATTTT	CASRRGQGSTDTQYF
TRBJ1-6	few	TRBD1	TRBV4-1	TGCGCCAGCAGCCAACACGAGGGACAGTCGGATCTATCACCCCTCCACTTT	CASSQHEGQSDLSPLHF